This T cell receptor beta chain derives from a study of molecular identifiers for immune sequencing clone quantification (dated by TCRdb to the late 2010s). Broadly, across the study: In a replicate experiment, RNA from approximately 22,000 or 94,000 naive CD8 T cells was split into five aliquots, four of which were sequenced. CD8 T cells were used in a methods study to benchmark molecular-identifier clustering-based TCR repertoire sequencing (MIDCIRS) and TCR RNA copy counting.

This clonotype occurred many times. The antigen it binds to is not known. Base qualities are not at hand, and no much larger clone is one base apart. Naive CD8 T cell libraries were made from around 20,000 to 1,000,000 sorted cells using 10%, 30% or 50% of purified RNA. Naive CD8 T cells, defined as CD8+CD4-CCR7+CD45RA+, were FACS-sorted into RLT Plus buffer on a BD FACSAria II. To test detection sensitivity, Jurkat RNA equal to over nine TCR copies was added to samples of about 17,000-1,100,000 naive CD8 T cells. Enrichment of CD8 T cells was done with RosetteSep CD8+ T Cell Enrichment Cocktail plus Ficoll-Paque, and ACK red cell lysis came afterward. The library was prepared using PCR. TCRdb lists the instrument as Illumina HiSeq 4000. Bulk TCR libraries were prepared as previously described, using TCR primers listed in Table S5. Purification of total RNA was performed with the Qiagen AllPrep DNA/RNA kit. Reads from multiple sequencing runs of the same library were pooled before analysis. Per the original workflow: Only reads with exact TCR constant sequence were kept, trimmed to 150 nt, and grouped by their 12-nt molecular barcodes. Within each barcode group, reads were sub-clustered at a 15% Levenshtein threshold, and quality-weighted consensus sequences were built per RNA molecule. Non-functional sequences were excluded, and lower-count sequences lying one edit away from another sequence were also excluded. On the basis of fitting two negative binomial distributions, barcode sub-clusters with fewer than 20% of the maximum read count were discarded. TCRdb cleaned the public reads at Q25 with fastp, built clones with MiXCR and kept in-frame beta chains. Entries are consolidated by CDR3 protein sequence, retaining the most common genes and DNA. The V and J calls reflect TCRdb's pipeline rather than the authors' work. The sample profile shows about 640,000 distinct CDR3 sequences; 20% of them were found once. 0.7% to 1% of the sample lies in the top ten.

What the research found in general, with its limitations: When barcode sub-clustering was omitted, TCR diversity was inflated by chimeric consensus sequences, with chimeras reaching as high as 47%. Approximately 3.1 recovered TCR RNA copies per cell were obtained by modeling, versus around 9.8 by digital PCR, implying a capture efficiency of about 30%. The sizes of highly expanded clones could end up underestimated when identical TCR molecules share a barcode. In CMV-specific effector cells, over 99% of molecules were held by clones above 20 RNA copies, whereas under 1% of molecules were held by such clones in naive cells. Naive libraries contained spiked-in Jurkat TCR RNA (approximately ten copies' worth), which is not part of the donor repertoire. Spiked-in Jurkat TCR RNA equal to a single cell's worth was reported to be detectable even within 1,100,000 naive CD8 T cells.

The receptor was derived from a human donor in good health. Some libraries in this study had Jurkat cell RNA spiked in. Material: naive CD8+ T cells from blood, with Jurkat cell RNA spiked in. According to the study, the label for this sample's cell subset or site signals: FACS-sorted CD8+CD4-CCR7+CD45RA+ naive T cells.

CDR3 region: CASSYGLQPITANTGELFF. Read as DNA, the sequence is TGTGCCAGCAGTTATGGCCTGCAACCTATCACCGCGAACACCGGGGAGCTGTTTTTT. Rearrangement joined TRBV6-2 or TRBV6-3 to TRBJ2-2, with the D gene not confidently named. V and J lose 3 bases and 0 bases, and a span of 20 bases separates them. CDR1 and CDR2 are drawn from the germline V gene: MNHEY, SVGEGT. Including cysteine and phenylalanine, the CDR3 has 19 amino acids. Only the CDR3 part of the read is kept: 57 bases, read in frame from the first base.